This TCR beta chain was recovered during a study of cytomegalovirus exposure and HLA in healthy donors. In regard to this clone: The antigen remains unidentified.

General study findings and limits: Versus the approximately 700-donor mean, an Asian-associated ancestry cluster reportedly showed fewer N-insertions in a later analysis. Across HLA loci, a later analysis found differing TCR association rates, with DRB1 most and HLA-C fewest.

V lost 0 bases, J lost 4 bases, and 10 bases lay in between. CDR1 is SGHAT and CDR2 is FQNNGV in the germline V gene. The CDR3 consists of 15 residues. The PCR was carried out with 60 Vbeta primers and 13 Jbeta primers. Produced via immunoSEQ multiplex PCR; TCRdb's table is partial and in-frame only. The table shows over 130,000 clones, with nearly 90% occurring only once. Donors were ostensibly healthy at sampling, although undocumented immune exposures were probable. The J gene is TRBJ2-1, the V gene TRBV11-2; D is ambiguous. The sample was PBMCs. This TCR was sampled from a woman aged 40-49 years in good health and CMV-seronegative. CDR3 sequence (DNA): TGTGCCAGCAGCTTAGAATTCAGATCTTACAATGAGCAGTTCTTC. Translating gives CASSLEFRSYNEQFF.